The 27 T cell receptor beta chains given below trace back to one sample, sequenced in a study of shared clonotypes between healthy human individuals. Assay: immunoSEQ multiplex PCR; the TCRdb copy retains only in-frame clones and omits some. The table lists about 1 million clones, approximately 68% of them singletons. Material: memory CD4+ T cells sorted from blood. Indicated subset: CD45RA-negative fraction. The origin of the receptors is a man between 18 and 35 years old in good health.

The sample holds one count of this clone. The CDR3 DNA is TGTGCCAGCAGTGGACAGGTATCCACTGAAGCTTTCTTT. As protein: CASSGQVSTEAFF. This chain joins TRBV6-1 and TRBJ1-1; the D gene is possibly TRBD1 (6 bases). Per germline, CDR1 MNHNS and CDR2 SASEGT. This CDR3 has 13 residues. V lost 4 bases to trimming and J lost 4 bases, with 10 bases between them.

The chain combines TRBV30 with TRBJ1-4; D is perhaps TRBD1 (5 bases). Trimming left V 5 bases short and J 4 bases short, with 11 bases between. The CDR3 length is 13 residues. Germline assignment: CDR1 GTSNPN and CDR2 SVGIG (reference sequence). The chain's CDR3 is CAWGGPSNEKLFF. The CDR3 DNA is TGTGCCTGGGGGGGACCGAGTAATGAAAAACTGTTTTTT.

The chain joins TRBV5-1 to TRBJ2-3; D ambiguous. Germline V lookup: CDR1 SGHRS, CDR2 YFSETQ. V lost 0 bases, J lost 0 bases, and 8 bases lay in between. This CDR3 has 15 residues. The CDR3 here is CASSLASYSTDTQYF. CDR3 DNA sequence: TGCGCCAGCAGCTTGGCCAGCTATAGCACAGATACGCAGTATTTT.

This clone was counted a few times. The chain links TRBV7-9 to TRBJ1-2; 8 bases agree with TRBD1. The CDR3 is 15 residues long. The trim removed 5 bases at V and 6 bases at J, leaving 11 bases unmatched. Germline lookup yields CDR1 SEHNR and CDR2 FQNEAQ (reference sequence). CDR3 nucleotides: TGTGCCAGCAGCCCGACAGGGGTTCTAAGTCATGGCTACACCTTC. Translated, it gives CASSPTGVLSHGYTF.

The chain uses TRBV19 and TRBJ1-6; 7 nucleotides line up with TRBD1. CDR3 size: 15 residues. Germline CDR1 reads LNHDA; CDR2 reads SQIVND (reference sequence). V gave up 3 bases and J gave up 7 bases; unmatched junction bases: 6. The CDR3 nucleotides are TGTGCCAGTAGTATGGGGACAGAAGTCAATTCACCCCTCCACTTT. This sequence encodes CASSMGTEVNSPLHF.

This clone was recorded once. The chain links TRBV28 to TRBJ2-5, with TRBD2 matching over 9 bases. The last part of the DNA fits TRBJ2-7 better; the J call may be wrong. The CDR3 consists of 14 residues. Germline V gene lookup returns CDR1 MDHEN and CDR2 SYDVKM. The CDR3 sequence: CASSLAGGPYEQYF. The CDR3 DNA sequence: TGTGCCAGCAGTTTAGCGGGGGGGCCTTACGAGCAGTACTTC.

With regard to this clone: It differs at one base from a far larger clone, so likely a read error. This chain joins TRBV5-1 and TRBJ1-1; TRBD1 is a possible D gene (6 bases). The V end lost 2 bases, the J end lost 7 bases, and 18 bases lay between the germline ends. Germline V gives CDR1 SGHRS, CDR2 YFSETQ. There are 15 residues in the CDR3. CDR3 DNA sequence: TGCGCCAGCAGCTTCGATTTCAGGGGCGACATTGAAGCTTTCTTT. As protein: CASSFDFRGDIEAFF.

The chain combines TRBV6-1 with TRBJ1-2, with D possibly matching TRBD1 (6 bases). The CDR3 is 15 amino acids. The V gene lost 6 bases and the J gene lost 2 bases, with 16 bases spanning the gap. Germline CDR1 reads MNHNS; CDR2 reads SASEGT. The CDR3 DNA is TGTGCCAGCAGCCGCGGGGCAGGGGTAAACTATGGCTACACCTTC. Translated: CASSRGAGVNYGYTF.

The chain couples TRBV19 to TRBJ1-5; D not resolved. The CDR3 length is 12 residues. The V and J ends lost 6 bases and 5 bases respectively, with 8 bases between them. Germline CDR1 is LNHDA and CDR2 is SQIVND (reference sequence). The CDR3 reads CASRDLYQPQHF. The CDR3 DNA follows: TGTGCCAGTAGGGACCTGTATCAGCCCCAGCATTTT.

This clone was detected many times. V gene TRBV27 combines with J gene TRBJ2-7; 8 bases match TRBD1. Germline CDR1 reads MNHEY; CDR2 reads SMNVEV (reference sequence). The CDR3 is made up of 15 amino acids. With 2 bases clipped from V and 2 bases from J, the junction kept 5 bases outside the gene matches. The CDR3 protein is CASSLKSGGTYEQYF. CDR3 sequence (DNA): TGTGCCAGCAGTTTAAAGTCAGGGGGCACCTACGAGCAGTACTTC.

This chain connects TRBV6-6 to TRBJ2-6; no definite D call. The CDR3 is made up of 14 amino acids. Germline CDR1 is MNHNY and CDR2 is SVGAGI (reference sequence). Trimming shortened V by 6 bases and J by 0 bases, and 6 bases separated the two germline ends. The CDR3 nucleotides read TGTGCCAGCAGAGCGTTCTCTGGGGCCAACGTCCTGACTTTC. Translation gives CASRAFSGANVLTF.

V usage is TRBV19 and J usage is TRBJ1-5; TRBD1 agrees at 10 bases. The V gene's germline CDR1 is LNHDA and CDR2 SQIVND (reference sequence). The CDR3 is 14 amino acids. Trimming at V came to 8 bases and at J to 7 bases, leaving 8 bases not matched to a gene. CDR3 nucleotide sequence: TGTGCCAGTGACTCGACAGGGGGCATGCAGCCCCAGCATTTT. This codes for CASDSTGGMQPQHF.

Concerning this clone: The junction differs from germline at one of its ends, possibly a read error. The chain is built from TRBV30 and TRBJ1-1; possible D gene TRBD1, 5 bases. This CDR3 is built from 12 residues. The germline gives CDR1 GTSNPN, CDR2 SVGIG (reference sequence). For the CDR3, the DNA is TGTGCCTGGAGTGTAGCGCGGGGCTTGGGGGTGTTT. Translating gives CAWSVARGLGVF. Combining the CDR3 with reference TRBV30 and TRBJ1-1 gives the whole variable domain SQTIHQWPATLVQPVGSPLSLECTVEGTSNPNLYWYRQAAGRGLQLLFYSVGIGQISSEVPQNLSASRPQDRQFILSSKKLLLSDSGFYLCAWSVARGLGVFGQGTRLTVV.

The chain recombines TRBV20-1 with TRBJ2-7; D unclear. V shed 5 bases and J shed 3 bases, with 5 bases lying between them. The CDR3 runs to 10 residues. Germline CDR1 reads DFQATT; CDR2 reads SNEGSKA (reference sequence). The CDR3 sequence: CSAERYEQYF. The CDR3 nucleotides are TGCAGTGCTGAGCGCTACGAGCAGTACTTC.

This clone has just one count. V and J are TRBV6-6 and TRBJ2-3; 8 nucleotides agree with TRBD1. Germline CDR1 and CDR2: MNHNY and SVGAGI (reference sequence). The CDR3 has 16 amino acids. J was trimmed by 6 bases and V by 8 bases; bases with no gene match: 16. The CDR3 region is CASSGNVPGGSDTQYF. The DNA for the CDR3 is TGTGCCAGCTCGGGGAATGTACCAGGGGGCTCGGATACGCAGTATTTT.

This clone was seen repeatedly, ten times or more. The gene calls are TRBV18 and TRBJ1-1; D possibly corresponds to TRBD1 (5 bases). V was cut by 3 bases and J by 4 bases, with 12 bases left in between. This CDR3 has 14 amino acids. CDR1 is KGHSH, CDR2 LQKENI, per germline. CDR3 protein: CASSPAGKGTEAFF. The CDR3 DNA reads as TGTGCCAGCTCACCGGCAGGGAAGGGCACTGAAGCTTTCTTT.

V and J are TRBV18 and TRBJ1-2; 8 bases match TRBD1. CDR3 length equals 13 residues. Germline trimming cut 3 bases from V and 8 bases from J; bases unmatched to any gene: 5. In germline, CDR1 is KGHSH, CDR2 LQKENI. The CDR3 is CASSPTGEGGYTF. The CDR3 nucleotides are TGTGCCAGCTCACCGACAGGGGAAGGGGGCTACACCTTC.

The rearrangement uses TRBV7-2 and TRBJ2-7; 7 nucleotides align to TRBD1. Germline values: CDR1 SGHTA, CDR2 FQGNSA. There are 15 residues in the CDR3. After removal of 1 base from V and 8 bases from J, the junction contained 11 bases not matched to a gene. CDR3 DNA sequence: TGTGCCAGCAGCTTAGACCGGCAGGGGGTGTCGCAGCAGTACTTC. As protein: CASSLDRQGVSQQYF.

This rearrangement joins TRBV6-6 to TRBJ2-7, with 10 bases matching TRBD1. Germline lookup yields CDR1 MNHNY and CDR2 SVGAGI (reference sequence). The CDR3 length is 14 residues. With V trimmed by 5 bases and J by 4 bases, 5 bases remained unmatched. CDR3 nucleotides: TGTGCCAGCAGTCGACAGGGGGCGCGGTACGAGCAGTACTTC. It yields the protein CASSRQGARYEQYF.

There are a few counts of this clone. J is TRBJ2-5 and V is TRBV7-2, with a tentative D call TRBD2 (6 bases). Germline V lookup: CDR1 SGHTA, CDR2 FQGNSA. This CDR3 region has 15 residues. The V end lost 4 bases, the J end lost 5 bases, and 17 bases lay between the germline ends. CDR3 nucleotide sequence: TGTGCCAGCAGCTCACAAATCGGGAGCGGGGAGACCCAGTACTTC. Amino acids: CASSSQIGSGETQYF.

This rearrangement joins TRBV6-6 to TRBJ1-3, with 8 nucleotides matching TRBD1. Germline V gives CDR1 MNHNY, CDR2 SVGAGI (reference sequence). This CDR3 comprises 16 residues. V gave up 7 bases and J gave up 0 bases; unmatched junction bases: 8. The CDR3 sequence is CASIMTGVSSGNTIYF. The CDR3 coding sequence is TGTGCCAGCATTATGACAGGGGTTAGCTCTGGAAACACCATATATTTT.

The chain couples TRBV30 to TRBJ2-7, with D perhaps matching TRBD1 (6 bases). Trimming left V 0 bases short and J 2 bases short, with 14 bases between. CDR1 GTSNPN and CDR2 SVGIG come from the germline V gene (reference sequence). The CDR3 length is 15 residues. The CDR3 sequence: CAWSVGRGDPYEQYF. The CDR3 coding sequence is TGTGCCTGGAGTGTAGGCAGGGGCGACCCCTACGAGCAGTACTTC.

About this clone: A read error is possible here, since a much larger clone lies one base away. This sequence joins TRBV6-1 and TRBJ1-5; no definite D call. CDR3 length equals 13 residues. Germline V gene data show CDR1 as MNHNS and CDR2 as SASEGT. Deletions cut 3 bases from V and 0 bases from J, with 3 bases between. CDR3 sequence reads: CASSDFSNQPQHF. DNA of the CDR3: TGTGCCAGCAGTGATTTTAGCAATCAGCCCCAGCATTTT.

The V call is TRBV10-3, the J call TRBJ2-1; the D gene is possibly TRBD2 (5 bases). V was clipped by 0 bases and J by 5 bases, with 14 bases between them. Germline assignment: CDR1 ENHRY and CDR2 SYGVKD. CDR3 length: 16 residues. As DNA, the CDR3 is TGTGCCATCAGTGAGTCCGAGCGGCTCGAGAACAATGAGCAGTTCTTC. Protein product: CAISESERLENNEQFF.

In this sample, this clone turned up many times. V is TRBV2 and J is TRBJ1-3, with D uncertain. V was trimmed by 0 bases and J by 0 bases, leaving 6 bases between them. The CDR3 has 15 amino acids. Germline values: CDR1 SNHLY, CDR2 FYNNEI. CDR3: CASSEAGSSGNTIYF. The CDR3, as DNA: TGTGCCAGCAGTGAAGCAGGGAGCTCTGGAAACACCATATATTTT.

V is TRBV5-5 and J is TRBJ2-5, with 12 nucleotides matching TRBD2. The CDR3 extends over 16 amino acids. J was trimmed by 5 bases and V by 4 bases; bases with no gene match: 9. Germline loops: CDR1 SGHKS, CDR2 YYEKEE (reference sequence). The CDR3 is CASSRRLAGDMETQYF. In DNA form, the CDR3 reads TGTGCCAGCAGCAGACGACTAGCGGGAGACATGGAGACCCAGTACTTC.

The rearrangement joins TRBV19 to TRBJ1-2; D unresolved. The CDR3 is 13 amino acids. The germline CDR1 and CDR2 sequences are LNHDA and SQIVND (reference sequence). V dropped 3 bases and J dropped 8 bases, with 13 bases sitting between them. Here the CDR3 DNA reads TGTGCCAGTAGTATGTTCTCTCCCGGCGGCTACACCTTC. This codes for CASSMFSPGGYTF.